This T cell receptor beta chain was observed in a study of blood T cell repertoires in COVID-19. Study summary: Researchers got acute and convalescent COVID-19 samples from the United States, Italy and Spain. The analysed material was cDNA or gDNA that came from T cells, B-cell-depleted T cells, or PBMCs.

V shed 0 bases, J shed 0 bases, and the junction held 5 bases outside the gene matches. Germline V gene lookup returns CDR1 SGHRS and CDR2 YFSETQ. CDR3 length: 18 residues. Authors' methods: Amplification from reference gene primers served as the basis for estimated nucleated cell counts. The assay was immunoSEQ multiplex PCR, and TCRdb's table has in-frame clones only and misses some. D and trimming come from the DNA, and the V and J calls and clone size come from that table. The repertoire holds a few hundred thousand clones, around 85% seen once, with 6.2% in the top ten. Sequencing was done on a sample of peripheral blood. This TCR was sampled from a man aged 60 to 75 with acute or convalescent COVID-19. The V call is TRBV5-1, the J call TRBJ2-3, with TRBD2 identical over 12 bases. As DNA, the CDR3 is TGCGCCAGCAGCTTGGTGGGACTAGCGGGCCCTAGCACAGATACGCAGTATTTT. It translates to CASSLVGLAGPSTDTQYF. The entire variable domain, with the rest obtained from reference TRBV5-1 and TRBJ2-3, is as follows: KAGVTQTPRYLIKTRGQQVTLSCSPISGHRSVSWYQQTPGQGLQFLFEYFSETQRNKGNFPGRFSGRQFSNSRSEMNVSTLELGDSALYLCASSLVGLAGPSTDTQYFGPGTRLTVL.